This T cell receptor (beta chain) was captured in a study of tumor-infiltrating lymphocytes in primary liver carcinoma. The study, taken as a whole, reports: For tumor-adjacent and tumor-blood pairs, overlap was less than that seen for tumor region pairs.

The V gene's germline CDR1 is SEHNR and CDR2 FQNEAQ (reference sequence). This CDR3 region has 14 residues. With regard to this clonotype: What it binds is unknown. This may come from a read error, since a much larger clone is one base off.

Both RNA and DNA were isolated together from around 20-30 mg of bulk tissue that had not been sorted. Patients' primary liver carcinoma was surgically resected. Among the patients, all had chronic HBV infection and none had been treated. With a constant-region primer, TCR beta cDNA was made from around 520 ng of total RNA. ARM-PCR, slightly modified, supplied the TCR beta libraries through three nested multiplex PCR rounds. TRBV1-TRBV30 forward primers paired with a C-beta reverse primer were used in the first two PCR rounds, which ran around 10 cycles each. TCRdb re-called the multiplex PCR reads with MiXCR, one entry per CDR3 protein. This sample carries some 95,000 distinct CDR3 sequences, about 73% of them seen once, and the ten largest clones take around 30%.

The J gene is TRBJ2-7, the V gene TRBV7-9, with 9 bases that match TRBD2. Source material: tumor-adjacent normal liver tissue. The receptor's source is a man aged 35 to 55 with primary liver carcinoma and hepatitis B virus infection. Written as DNA, the CDR3 is TGTGTCAGCAGCTCGGGACTAGCAGACTACGAGCAGTACTTC. Translated: CVSSSGLADYEQYF.